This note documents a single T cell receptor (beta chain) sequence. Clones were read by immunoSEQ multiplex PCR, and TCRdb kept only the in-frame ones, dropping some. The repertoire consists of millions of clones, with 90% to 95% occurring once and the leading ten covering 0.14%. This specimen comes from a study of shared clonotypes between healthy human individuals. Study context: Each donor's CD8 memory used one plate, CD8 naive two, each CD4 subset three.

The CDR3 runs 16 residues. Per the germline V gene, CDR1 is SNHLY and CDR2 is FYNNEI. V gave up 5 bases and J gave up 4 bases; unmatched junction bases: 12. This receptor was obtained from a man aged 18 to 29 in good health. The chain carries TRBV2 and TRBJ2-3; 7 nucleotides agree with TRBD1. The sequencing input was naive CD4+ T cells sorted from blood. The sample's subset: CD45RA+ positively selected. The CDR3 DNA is TGTGCCAGCAGTCCCAGAGGGGGCCTATCTGCAGATACGCAGTATTTT. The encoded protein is CASSPRGGLSADTQYF. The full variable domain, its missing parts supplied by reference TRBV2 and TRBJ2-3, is EPEVTQTPSHQVTQMGQEVILRCVPISNHLYFYWYRQILGQKVEFLVSFYNNEISEKSEIFDDQFSVERPDGSNFTLKIRSTKLEDSAMYFCASSPRGGLSADTQYFGPGTRLTVL.